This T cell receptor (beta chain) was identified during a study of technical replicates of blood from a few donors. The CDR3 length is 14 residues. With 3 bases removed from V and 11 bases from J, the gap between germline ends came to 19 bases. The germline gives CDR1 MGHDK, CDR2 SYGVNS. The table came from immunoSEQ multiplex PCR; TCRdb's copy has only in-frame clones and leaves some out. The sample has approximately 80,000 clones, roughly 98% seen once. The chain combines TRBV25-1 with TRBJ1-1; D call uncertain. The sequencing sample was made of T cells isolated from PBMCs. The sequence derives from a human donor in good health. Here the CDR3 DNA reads TGTGCCAGCAGTGAGGGAGGCTCCTATCCTTACGCTTTCTTT. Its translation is CASSEGGSYPYAFF.